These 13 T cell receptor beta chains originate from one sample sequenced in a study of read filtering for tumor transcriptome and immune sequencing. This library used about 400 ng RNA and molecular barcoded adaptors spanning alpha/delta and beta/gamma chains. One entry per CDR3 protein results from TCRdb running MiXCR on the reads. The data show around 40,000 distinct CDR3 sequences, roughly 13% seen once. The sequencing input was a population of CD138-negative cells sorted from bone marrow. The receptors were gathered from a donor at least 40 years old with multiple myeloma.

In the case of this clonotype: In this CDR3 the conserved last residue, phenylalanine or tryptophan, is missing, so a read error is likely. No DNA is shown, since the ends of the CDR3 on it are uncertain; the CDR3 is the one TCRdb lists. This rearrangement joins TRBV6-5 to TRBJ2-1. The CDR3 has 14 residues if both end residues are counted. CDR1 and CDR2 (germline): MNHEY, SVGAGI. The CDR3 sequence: CASSYNGAYNEQVC.

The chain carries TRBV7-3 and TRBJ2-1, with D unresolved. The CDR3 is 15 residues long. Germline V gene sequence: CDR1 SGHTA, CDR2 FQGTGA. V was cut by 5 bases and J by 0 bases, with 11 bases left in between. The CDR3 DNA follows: TGTGCCAGCAGCAAAAACAAAAACTCCTACAATGAGCAGTTCTTC. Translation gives CASSKNKNSYNEQFF.

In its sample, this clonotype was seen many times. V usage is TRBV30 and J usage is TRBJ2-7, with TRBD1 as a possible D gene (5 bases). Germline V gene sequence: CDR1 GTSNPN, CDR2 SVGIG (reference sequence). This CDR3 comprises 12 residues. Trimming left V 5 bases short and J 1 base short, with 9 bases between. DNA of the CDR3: TGTGCCTGGGGCAGGGCGTCCTACGAGCAGTACTTC. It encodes CAWGRASYEQYF.

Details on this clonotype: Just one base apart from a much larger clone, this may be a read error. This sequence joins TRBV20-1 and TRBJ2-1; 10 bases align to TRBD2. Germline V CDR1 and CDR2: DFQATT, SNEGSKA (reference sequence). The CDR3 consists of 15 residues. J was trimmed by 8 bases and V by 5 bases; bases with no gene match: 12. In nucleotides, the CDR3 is TGCAGTGCTCTTCTAGCGGGAGTGAGGAACTATGAGCAGTTCTTC. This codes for CSALLAGVRNYEQFF.

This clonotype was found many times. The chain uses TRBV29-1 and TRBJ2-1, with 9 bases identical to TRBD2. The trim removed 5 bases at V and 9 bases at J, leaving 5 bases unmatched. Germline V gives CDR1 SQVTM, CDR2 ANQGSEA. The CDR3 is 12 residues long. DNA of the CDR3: TGCAGCGTTAGGCGACTAGCGGCTGAGCAGTTCTTC. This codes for CSVRRLAAEQFF.

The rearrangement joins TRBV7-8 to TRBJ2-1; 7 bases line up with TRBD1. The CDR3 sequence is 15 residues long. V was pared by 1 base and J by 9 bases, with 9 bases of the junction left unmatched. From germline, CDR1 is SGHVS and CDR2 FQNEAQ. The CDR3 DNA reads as TGTGCCAGCAGCTTAGGGACAGGCATCGCAATTGAGCAGTTCTTC. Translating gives CASSLGTGIAIEQFF.

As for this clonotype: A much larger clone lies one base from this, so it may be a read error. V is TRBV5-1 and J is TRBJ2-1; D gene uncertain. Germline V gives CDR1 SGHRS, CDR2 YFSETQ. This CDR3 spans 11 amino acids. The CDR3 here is CPSSSGNEQFF. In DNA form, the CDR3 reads TGCCCCAGCAGCTCTGGGAATGAGCAGTTCTTC.

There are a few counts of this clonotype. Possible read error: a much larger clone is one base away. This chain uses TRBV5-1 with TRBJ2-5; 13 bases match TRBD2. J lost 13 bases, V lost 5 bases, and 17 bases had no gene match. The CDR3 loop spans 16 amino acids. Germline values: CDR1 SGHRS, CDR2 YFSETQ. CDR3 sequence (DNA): TGCGCCAGCAGTCTTCCTGGACTAGCGGGGGCTAAAGTGTGGTACTTC. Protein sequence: CASSLPGLAGAKVWYF.

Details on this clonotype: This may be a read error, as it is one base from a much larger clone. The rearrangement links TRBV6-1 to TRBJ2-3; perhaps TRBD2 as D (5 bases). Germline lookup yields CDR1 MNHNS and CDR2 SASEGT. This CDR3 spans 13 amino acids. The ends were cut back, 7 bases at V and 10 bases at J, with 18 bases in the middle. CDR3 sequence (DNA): TGTGCCAGCAATGGAAGCGGCGATGCAGCGCAGTATTTT. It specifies CASNGSGDAAQYF.

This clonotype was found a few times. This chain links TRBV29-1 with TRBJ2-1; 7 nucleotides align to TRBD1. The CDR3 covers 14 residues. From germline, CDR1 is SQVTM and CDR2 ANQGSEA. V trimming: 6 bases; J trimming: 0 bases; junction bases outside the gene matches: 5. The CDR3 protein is CSVDRPSSYNEQFF. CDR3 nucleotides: TGCAGCGTGGACAGGCCCAGCTCCTACAATGAGCAGTTCTTC.

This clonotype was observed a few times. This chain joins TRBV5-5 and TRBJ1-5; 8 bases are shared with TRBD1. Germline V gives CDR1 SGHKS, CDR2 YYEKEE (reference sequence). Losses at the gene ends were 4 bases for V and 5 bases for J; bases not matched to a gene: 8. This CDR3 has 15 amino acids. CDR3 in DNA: TGTGCCAGCAGCCCTCCGACAGGGGCGGATCAGCCCCAGCATTTT. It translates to CASSPPTGADQPQHF.

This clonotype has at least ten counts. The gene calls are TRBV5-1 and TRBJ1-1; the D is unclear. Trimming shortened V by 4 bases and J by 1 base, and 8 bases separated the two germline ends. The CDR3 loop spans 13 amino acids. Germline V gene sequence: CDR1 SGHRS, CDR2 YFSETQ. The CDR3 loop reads CASSGQQNTEAFF. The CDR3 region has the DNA TGCGCCAGCAGCGGCCAGCAGAACACTGAAGCTTTCTTT.

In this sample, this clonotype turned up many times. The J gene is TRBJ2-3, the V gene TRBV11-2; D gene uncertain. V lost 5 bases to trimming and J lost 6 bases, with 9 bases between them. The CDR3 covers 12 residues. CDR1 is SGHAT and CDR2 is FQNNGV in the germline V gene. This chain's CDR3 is CASSPSSDTQYF. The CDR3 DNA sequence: TGTGCCAGCAGCCCTTCATCTGATACGCAGTATTTT. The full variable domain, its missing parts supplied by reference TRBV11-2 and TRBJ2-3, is EAGVAQSPRYKIIEKRQSVAFWCNPISGHATLYWYQQILGQGPKLLIQFQNNGVVDDSQLPKDRFSAERLKGVDSTLKIQPAKLEDSAVYLCASSPSSDTQYFGPGTRLTVL.